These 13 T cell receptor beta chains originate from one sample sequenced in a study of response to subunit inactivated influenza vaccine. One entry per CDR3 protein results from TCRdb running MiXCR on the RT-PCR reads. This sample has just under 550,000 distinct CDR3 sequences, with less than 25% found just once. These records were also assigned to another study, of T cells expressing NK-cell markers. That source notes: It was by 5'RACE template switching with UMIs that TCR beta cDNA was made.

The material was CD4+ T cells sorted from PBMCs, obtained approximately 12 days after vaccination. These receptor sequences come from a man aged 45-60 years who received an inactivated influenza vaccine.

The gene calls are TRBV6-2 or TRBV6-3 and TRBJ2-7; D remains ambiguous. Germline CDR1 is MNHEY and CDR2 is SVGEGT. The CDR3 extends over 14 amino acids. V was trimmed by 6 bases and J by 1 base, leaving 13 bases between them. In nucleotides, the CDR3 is TGTGCCAGCAGATCCTCTAGACTGTCCTACGAGCAGTACTTC. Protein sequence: CASRSSRLSYEQYF.

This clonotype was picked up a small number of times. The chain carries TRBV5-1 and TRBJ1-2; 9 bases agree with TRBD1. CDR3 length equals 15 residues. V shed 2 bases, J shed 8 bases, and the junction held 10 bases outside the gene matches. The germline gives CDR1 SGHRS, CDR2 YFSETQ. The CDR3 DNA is TGCGCCAGCAGCTTAGAACCGGGACAGGGTAACGGCTACACCTTC. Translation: CASSLEPGQGNGYTF.

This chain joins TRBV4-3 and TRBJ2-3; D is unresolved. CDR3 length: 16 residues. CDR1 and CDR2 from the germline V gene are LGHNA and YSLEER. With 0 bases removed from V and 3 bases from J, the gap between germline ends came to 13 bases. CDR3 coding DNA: TGCGCCAGCAGCCAAGATCGTTACAGCCGGACAGATACGCAGTATTTT. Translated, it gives CASSQDRYSRTDTQYF.

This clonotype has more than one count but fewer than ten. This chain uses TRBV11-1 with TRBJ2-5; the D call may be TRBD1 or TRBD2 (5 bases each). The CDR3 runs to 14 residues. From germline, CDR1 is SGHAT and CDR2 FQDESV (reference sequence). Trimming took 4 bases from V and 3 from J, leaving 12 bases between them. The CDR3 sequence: CASSSPGRKETQYF. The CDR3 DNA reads TGTGCCAGCAGCTCCCCGGGACGGAAAGAGACCCAGTACTTC.

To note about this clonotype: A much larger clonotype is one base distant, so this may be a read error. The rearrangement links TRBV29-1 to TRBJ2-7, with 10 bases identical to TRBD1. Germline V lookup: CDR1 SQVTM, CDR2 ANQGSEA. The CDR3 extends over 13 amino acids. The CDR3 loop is CSVLDRGQYEQCF. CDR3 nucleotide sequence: TGCAGCGTGCTAGACAGGGGGCAATACGAGCAGTGCTTC.

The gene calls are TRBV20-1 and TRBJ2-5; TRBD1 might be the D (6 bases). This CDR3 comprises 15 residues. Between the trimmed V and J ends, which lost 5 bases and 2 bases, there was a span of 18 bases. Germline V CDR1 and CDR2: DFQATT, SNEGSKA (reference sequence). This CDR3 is CSAEPGQGNQETQYF. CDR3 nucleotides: TGCAGTGCTGAACCGGGACAAGGGAATCAAGAGACCCAGTACTTC.

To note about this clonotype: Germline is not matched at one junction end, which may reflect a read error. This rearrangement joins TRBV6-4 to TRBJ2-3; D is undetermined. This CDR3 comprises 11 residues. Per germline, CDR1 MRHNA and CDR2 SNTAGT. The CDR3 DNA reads TGTGCCAGCAGTGACACACATACGCAGTATTTT. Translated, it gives CASSDTHTQYF.

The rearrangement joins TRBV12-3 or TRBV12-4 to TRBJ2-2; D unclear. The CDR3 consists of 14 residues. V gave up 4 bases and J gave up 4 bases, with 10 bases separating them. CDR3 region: CASSSFSFTGELFF. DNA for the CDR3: TGTGCCAGCAGTTCGTTCAGTTTCACCGGGGAGCTGTTTTTT.

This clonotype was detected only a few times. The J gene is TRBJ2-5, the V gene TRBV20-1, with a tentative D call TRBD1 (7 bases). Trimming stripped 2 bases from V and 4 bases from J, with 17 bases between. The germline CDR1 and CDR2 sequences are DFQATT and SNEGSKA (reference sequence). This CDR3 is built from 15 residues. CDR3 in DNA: TGCAGTGCTAGAACCACCCAGGGGGGCCCAGAGACCCAGTACTTC. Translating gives CSARTTQGGPETQYF.

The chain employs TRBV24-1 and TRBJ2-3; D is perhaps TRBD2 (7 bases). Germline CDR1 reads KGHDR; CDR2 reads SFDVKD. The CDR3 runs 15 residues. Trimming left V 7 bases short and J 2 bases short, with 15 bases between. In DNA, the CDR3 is TGTGCCACCAGCAGGGGAGCGGGGCACACAGATACGCAGTATTTT. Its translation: CATSRGAGHTDTQYF.

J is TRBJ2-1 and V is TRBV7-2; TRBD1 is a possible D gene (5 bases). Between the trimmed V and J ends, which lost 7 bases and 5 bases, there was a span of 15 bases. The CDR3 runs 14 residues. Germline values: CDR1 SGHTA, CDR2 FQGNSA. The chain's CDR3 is CASIYGHLNNEQFF. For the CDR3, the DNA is TGTGCCAGCATTTACGGACACCTAAACAATGAGCAGTTCTTC. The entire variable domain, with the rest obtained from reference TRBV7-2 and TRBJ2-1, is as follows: GAGVSQSPSNKVTEKGKDVELRCDPISGHTALYWYRQSLGQGLEFLIYFQGNSAPDKSGLPSDRFSAERTGGSVSTLTIQRTQQEDSAVYLCASIYGHLNNEQFFGPGTRLTVL.

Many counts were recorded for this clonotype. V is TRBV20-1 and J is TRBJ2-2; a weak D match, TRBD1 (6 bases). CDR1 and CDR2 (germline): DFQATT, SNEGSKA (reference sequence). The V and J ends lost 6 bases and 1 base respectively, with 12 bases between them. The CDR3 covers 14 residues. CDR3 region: CSASRGGNTGELFF. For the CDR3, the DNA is TGCAGTGCGTCCAGGGGCGGGAACACCGGGGAGCTGTTTTTT.

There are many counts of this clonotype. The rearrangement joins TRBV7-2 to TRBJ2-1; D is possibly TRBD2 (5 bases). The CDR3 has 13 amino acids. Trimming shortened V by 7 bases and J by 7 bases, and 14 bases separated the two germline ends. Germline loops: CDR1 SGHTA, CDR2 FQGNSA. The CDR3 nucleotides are TGTGCCAGCAATATTGGAGGCTTAAATGAGCAGTTCTTC. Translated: CASNIGGLNEQFF.